This T cell receptor (beta chain) was recorded in a study of cytomegalovirus exposure and HLA in healthy donors. The method was immunoSEQ multiplex PCR; TCRdb's version includes in-frame clones alone and lacks a portion of them. The data contain some 110,000 clones, approximately 86% of them seen just once; the ten biggest clones take up about 4.1%. CDR3 length: 15 amino acids. Per the germline V gene, CDR1 is MNHEY and CDR2 is SMNVEV (reference sequence). Trimming took 6 bases from V and 3 from J; bases not matched to a gene: 11. V is TRBV27 and J is TRBJ2-7, with TRBD1 matching 7 bases. The sequenced sample consisted of PBMCs. This receptor was obtained from a man younger than 35 in good health and CMV-seropositive. The chain's CDR3 is CASSMTGSRFYEQYF. As DNA, the CDR3 is TGTGCCAGCAGCATGACAGGGAGCCGTTTCTACGAGCAGTACTTC.